Below, 27 T cell receptor beta chains from the same sample are listed, as sequenced in a study of tumor-infiltrating lymphocytes in oesophageal squamous cell carcinoma (dated by TCRdb to 2016 to 2017). The library was obtained by PCR. Instrument used: Illumina HiSeq 2000. TCRdb handled the public reads itself, with Q25 trimming in fastp and clone calling in MiXCR, and kept productive beta chains. CDR3 protein sequences are deduplicated, and each keeps its most common genes and DNA. The sample table shows approximately 18,000 distinct CDR3 sequences, and 42% are seen once. The ten largest make up roughly a sixth of the sample. Sequencing used normal esophageal tissue next to the tumor. These receptors came from a female donor with esophageal squamous cell carcinoma.

In its sample, this clonotype was seen many times. CDR3 coding DNA: TGTGCCATCCAAGGGACAGGGCATGGCTACACCTTC. Protein: CAIQGTGHGYTF. The chain carries TRBV10-3 and TRBJ1-2; 9 nucleotides align to TRBD1. From germline, CDR1 is ENHRY and CDR2 SYGVKD. This CDR3 has 12 residues. V lost 8 bases, J lost 6 bases, and 4 bases stayed unmatched.

There are many counts of this clonotype. This chain connects TRBV14 to TRBJ2-5; D gene ambiguous. The V end lost 4 bases, the J end lost 1 base, and 16 bases lay between the germline ends. The CDR3 totals 16 residues. The germline gives CDR1 SGHDN, CDR2 FVKESK. The CDR3 reads CASSPASMWVQETQYF. DNA for the CDR3: TGTGCCAGCAGCCCAGCGTCGATGTGGGTCCAAGAGACCCAGTACTTC.

This sequence joins TRBV6-6 and TRBJ2-2; TRBD1 matches 11 bases. CDR3 length: 17 residues. V was pared by 1 base and J by 5 bases, with 6 bases of the junction left unmatched. Germline lookup yields CDR1 MNHNY and CDR2 SVGAGI (reference sequence). In DNA form, the CDR3 reads TGTGCCAGCAGTTACTTCGGACAGGGGGCGTCTACCGGGGAGCTGTTTTTT. It yields the protein CASSYFGQGASTGELFF.

About this clonotype itself: It is likely a read error, because the conserved phenylalanine at the end of the CDR3 is missing. It is unclear where the CDR3 begins or ends on the DNA, so no DNA is shown, and the CDR3 is as TCRdb lists it. The V call is TRBV7-9, the J call TRBJ2-7; the D call TRBD1 from the table was never checked on the DNA. The CDR3 comprises 17 residues, both ends counted. Per germline, CDR1 SEHNR and CDR2 FQNEAQ (reference sequence). CDR3: CASSYPEGSGYEQYFGS.

This clonotype showed up just a few times. The V and J genes are TRBV2 and TRBJ1-6, with D perhaps matching TRBD1 (5 bases). Germline V gene lookup returns CDR1 SNHLY and CDR2 FYNNEI. The length of the CDR3 is 15 residues. The V gene lost 5 bases and the J gene lost 5 bases, with 13 bases spanning the gap. CDR3 region: CASSKTDSNNSPLHF. In DNA form, the CDR3 reads TGTGCCAGCAGTAAAACCGACAGTAATAATTCACCCCTCCACTTT. The full variable domain, its missing parts supplied by reference TRBV2 and TRBJ1-6, is EPEVTQTPSHQVTQMGQEVILRCVPISNHLYFYWYRQILGQKVEFLVSFYNNEISEKSEIFDDQFSVERPDGSNFTLKIRSTKLEDSAMYFCASSKTDSNNSPLHFGNGTRLTVT.

This clonotype was counted many times. This sequence joins TRBV5-6 and TRBJ1-2, with a possible D match to TRBD1 (5 bases). This CDR3 is 13 amino acids long. Trimming pared 2 bases from V and 5 bases from J, leaving 10 bases between. In germline, CDR1 is SGHDT, CDR2 YYEEEE. CDR3 in amino acids: CASSFLTDYGYTF. The CDR3 nucleotides are TGTGCCAGCAGCTTCCTGACAGATTATGGCTACACCTTC.

As DNA, the CDR3 is TGCGCCAGCAGCCAAGGACTAGCGCGGTACGAGCAGTACTTC. Protein: CASSQGLARYEQYF. The chain uses TRBV4-1 and TRBJ2-5; 8 bases align to TRBD2. The J call is in doubt because the DNA end fits TRBJ2-7 better. From germline, CDR1 is MGHRA and CDR2 YSYEKL. The CDR3 has 14 amino acids.

By sample share, this clonotype is medium-sized. This sequence joins TRBV7-6 and TRBJ2-3; D perhaps matches TRBD2 (7 bases). V lost 2 bases, J lost 6 bases, and 21 bases lay in between. The CDR3 is made up of 17 amino acids. Germline-derived CDR1 and CDR2 are SGHVS and FNYEAQ. CDR3 amino acids: CASSLIQRGGGWDTQYF. The CDR3 bases are TGTGCCAGCAGCTTAATTCAACGGGGAGGGGGATGGGATACGCAGTATTTT.

V and J are TRBV7-6 and TRBJ2-6; D is ambiguous. The germline V gene has CDR1 SGHVS and CDR2 FNYEAQ. V was pared by 4 bases and J by 0 bases, with 16 bases between. The CDR3 sequence is 18 residues long. CDR3 DNA sequence: TGTGCCAGCAGCTCAGTTCCAATCTGGGGCTCTGGGGCCAACGTCCTGACTTTC. Its translation: CASSSVPIWGSGANVLTF. The full variable domain, its missing parts supplied by reference TRBV7-6 and TRBJ2-6, is GAGVSQSPRYKVTKRGQDVALRCDPISGHVSLYWYRQALGQGPEFLTYFNYEAQQDKSGLPNDRFSAERPEGSISTLTIQRTEQRDSAMYRCASSSVPIWGSGANVLTFGAGSRLTVL.

This chain uses TRBV28 with TRBJ2-4; D gene ambiguous. TRBJ2-7 explains the end of the DNA better; the J call may be wrong. Germline V gene data show CDR1 as MDHEN and CDR2 as SYDVKM. This CDR3 contains 12 residues. The CDR3 nucleotides read TGTGCCAGCAGCCCAACTCCGGGCGAGCAGTACTTC. This sequence encodes CASSPTPGEQYF.

A word on this clonotype: The CDR3 does not close with the conserved phenylalanine or tryptophan, likely indicating a read error. Because the CDR3's place on the DNA is in doubt, the DNA is left out and the CDR3 is given as listed by TCRdb. The CDR3 here is CASSQKDGGNYGYTFGS. The chain couples TRBV14 to TRBJ2-1; TRBD2 was called by the table and not checked on the DNA. Germline V gene sequence: CDR1 SGHDN, CDR2 FVKESK. The CDR3 is 17 amino acids in total, end residues counted.

This clonotype appeared once. J is TRBJ2-3 and V is TRBV24-1; 7 bases fit TRBD2. This CDR3 has 15 amino acids. Germline V gene data show CDR1 as KGHDR and CDR2 as SFDVKD. Trimming removed 7 bases from V and 0 bases from J; junction bases left unmatched: 6. The CDR3 loop reads CATRAGQTSTDTQYF. CDR3 DNA: TGTGCCACCAGAGCGGGGCAAACTAGCACAGATACGCAGTATTTT.

This chain joins TRBV7-2 and TRBJ2-3; D unresolved. V was clipped by 2 bases and J by 3 bases, with 3 bases between them. Germline-derived CDR1 and CDR2 are SGHTA and FQGNSA. The CDR3 loop spans 12 amino acids. CDR3 DNA: TGTGCCAGCAGCTTACGGACAGATACGCAGTATTTT. Translating it yields CASSLRTDTQYF.

This clonotype appeared a few times. The chain couples TRBV7-2 to TRBJ2-1; the D is unclear. V was cut by 1 base and J by 7 bases, with 5 bases left in between. The CDR3 is 12 residues long. Germline CDR1 and CDR2: SGHTA and FQGNSA. This CDR3 reads CASSLVINEQFF. The CDR3 bases are TGTGCCAGCAGCTTAGTAATTAATGAGCAGTTCTTC.

The sample holds many counts of this clonotype. This chain joins TRBV2 and TRBJ2-1; 14 bases are a match to TRBD2. The J segment lost 7 bases and the V segment lost 6 bases, leaving 11 bases of the junction unmatched. The V gene's germline CDR1 is SNHLY and CDR2 FYNNEI. This CDR3 is 17 amino acids long. The DNA for the CDR3 is TGTGCCAGCAGGCCCCAGACTAGCGGGAGGGCCGAGAATGAGCAGTTCTTC. Translation: CASRPQTSGRAENEQFF.

This clonotype was seen repeatedly, ten times or more. The chain combines TRBV5-1 with TRBJ1-3, with 10 bases fitting TRBD1. This CDR3 comprises 18 residues. Germline assignment: CDR1 SGHRS and CDR2 YFSETQ. V shed 1 base, J shed 2 bases, and the junction held 9 bases outside the gene matches. CDR3 bases: TGCGCCAGCAGCTTGTTTCCCCAGGGGACAGGGGCTGGAAACACCATATATTTT. Amino acid sequence: CASSLFPQGTGAGNTIYF. The full variable domain, rest sourced from reference TRBV5-1 and TRBJ1-3, is KAGVTQTPRYLIKTRGQQVTLSCSPISGHRSVSWYQQTPGQGLQFLFEYFSETQRNKGNFPGRFSGRQFSNSRSEMNVSTLELGDSALYLCASSLFPQGTGAGNTIYFGEGSWLTVV.

This clonotype has at least ten counts. A read error may explain this, as a much larger clone is one base away. The chain combines TRBV7-8 with TRBJ2-1; TRBD2 aligns across 12 bases. This CDR3 is built from 17 residues. Germline assignment: CDR1 SGHVS and CDR2 FQNEAQ. Trimming removed 1 base from V and 10 bases from J; junction bases left unmatched: 11. DNA for the CDR3: TGTGCCAGCAGCTTAGTGGCTAGCGGGGGGGCTCTTCACGAGCAGTTCTTC. Protein product: CASSLVASGGALHEQFF.

The chain recombines TRBV7-2 with TRBJ2-4; 8 bases are a match to TRBD2. With the DNA end fitting TRBJ2-5 better, the J assignment may be wrong. CDR3 length equals 15 residues. Per germline, CDR1 SGHTA and CDR2 FQGNSA. The CDR3 DNA sequence: TGTGCCAGCAGCTTAGGCAGCGGGAGTTCGGAGACCCAGTACTTC. It translates to CASSLGSGSSETQYF.

This clonotype occurred once. The genes are TRBV7-6 and TRBJ2-2; TRBD2 aligns across 7 bases. Unmatched junction bases numbered 3, after V lost 8 bases and J lost 0 bases. The CDR3 extends over 14 amino acids. Germline loops: CDR1 SGHVS, CDR2 FNYEAQ. CDR3 sequence reads: CASVGGSNTGELFF. CDR3 bases: TGTGCCAGCGTCGGGGGGTCGAACACCGGGGAGCTGTTTTTT.

This clonotype was observed a handful of times. The chain combines TRBV7-6 with TRBJ2-3; D may match TRBD1 or TRBD2 (5 bases each). The CDR3 spans 14 residues. V was shortened by 3 bases and J by 2 bases, with 9 bases between the two germline ends. The germline V gene encodes CDR1 SGHVS and CDR2 FNYEAQ. The CDR3 DNA follows: TGTGCCAGCAGCTTCCGGGGCAACACAGATACGCAGTATTTT. It translates to CASSFRGNTDTQYF.

CDR3 residues: CASSSGGNEQFF. As DNA, the CDR3 is TGTGCCAGCAGCTCTGGGGGCAATGAGCAGTTCTTC. This chain connects TRBV11-1 to TRBJ2-7; the D gene could be TRBD1 or TRBD2 (5 bases each). The J call may be mistaken, given a closer DNA end match to TRBJ2-1. Per germline, CDR1 SGHAT and CDR2 FQDESV (reference sequence). The CDR3 loop spans 12 amino acids.

This clonotype occurred a few times. This chain connects TRBV7-2 to TRBJ2-5; TRBD1 or TRBD2 may be the D gene (5 bases each). Germline CDR1 is SGHTA and CDR2 is FQGNSA. V was clipped by 3 bases and J by 5 bases, with 19 bases between them. The CDR3 is 16 residues long. The DNA of the CDR3 is TGTGCCAGCAGCTTCCCTACCCCCCCGGGACGGGAGACCCAGTACTTC. This encodes CASSFPTPPGRETQYF.

The V and J genes are TRBV10-2 and TRBJ1-2; D is perhaps TRBD1 (6 bases). Germline V gene data show CDR1 as WSHSY and CDR2 as SAAADI. V was clipped by 6 bases and J by 7 bases, with 12 bases between them. This CDR3 contains 12 residues. The CDR3: CASRKTGSGYTF. The DNA for the CDR3 is TGCGCCAGCAGGAAGACAGGATCTGGCTACACCTTC.

This clonotype was counted at least ten times. This CDR3 is CASSWTGSGEAFF. The CDR3 DNA reads TGTGCCAGCAGTTGGACAGGATCAGGTGAAGCTTTCTTT. V usage is TRBV12-3 or TRBV12-4 and J usage is TRBJ1-1; 7 nucleotides align to TRBD1. The CDR3 spans 13 residues. V lost 4 bases to trimming and J lost 7 bases; unmatched junction nucleotides: 6.

About this clonotype: Possible read error: a much larger clone is one base away. The genes are TRBV6-2 or TRBV6-3 and TRBJ2-7; TRBD2 matches 9 bases. The germline gives CDR1 MNHEY, CDR2 SVGEGT. Trimming at V came to 1 base and at J to 7 bases, leaving 8 bases not matched to a gene. The CDR3 has 15 residues. The CDR3 sequence is CASSYLAGAGDEQYF. Written as DNA, the CDR3 is TGTGCCAGCAGTTACTTAGCGGGGGCAGGGGATGAGCAGTACTTC.

The rearrangement links TRBV12-3 or TRBV12-4 to TRBJ1-5; maybe TRBD1 (6 bases). The CDR3 consists of 12 residues. The V gene lost 4 bases and the J gene lost 15 bases, with 16 bases spanning the gap. The CDR3 protein is CASSSGQTAPHF. CDR3 coding DNA: TGTGCCAGCAGTTCCGGACAGACCGCGCCGCATTTT.

This clonotype was observed a handful of times. V usage is TRBV18 and J usage is TRBJ2-6; D gene uncertain. This CDR3 spans 15 amino acids. The V end was cut by 4 bases, the J end by 0 bases, with 7 bases between. CDR1 is KGHSH and CDR2 is LQKENI in the germline V gene. CDR3 loop: CASSQQTSGANVLTF. CDR3 nucleotide sequence: TGTGCCAGCTCACAACAGACCTCTGGGGCCAACGTCCTGACTTTC. The full variable domain, rest sourced from reference TRBV18 and TRBJ2-6, is NAGVMQNPRHLVRRRGQEARLRCSPMKGHSHVYWYRQLPEEGLKFMVYLQKENIIDESGMPKERFSAEFPKEGPSILRIQQVVRGDSAAYFCASSQQTSGANVLTFGAGSRLTVL.